These 5 T cell receptor beta chains came from one sample sequenced in a study of T cells after posttransplantation cyclophosphamide. Repertoires were generated with immunoSEQ multiplex PCR, while TCRdb's copy carries only in-frame clones and drops some. The table lists 8,000 or so clones, 85% to 90% of them singletons. Busulfan-fludarabine conditioning, marrow transplant, and cyclophosphamide on days +3 and +4 were administered. The sample was CD4+ T cells sorted from blood, taken less than 1,500 days after allogeneic stem cell transplant with posttransplant cyclophosphamide. All receptors come from a female patient aged 50-60 years who received an allogeneic stem cell transplant from a related donor, was CMV-positive, and had no GVHD. The graft donor may have given rise to some T cells.

V gene TRBV4-3 combines with J gene TRBJ1-6; D is uncertain. The CDR3 extends over 21 amino acids. Looked up from germline, CDR1 is LGHNA and CDR2 is YSLEER. Trimming took 2 bases from V and 0 from J, leaving 23 bases between them. In DNA, the CDR3 is TGCGCCAGCAGCCAATTAGCGGCAGCCATTTTAACGAGCTCCTATAATTCACCCCTCCACTTT. It translates to CASSQLAAAILTSSYNSPLHF.

This chain connects TRBV11-3 to TRBJ2-7, with D possibly matching TRBD2 (6 bases). CDR1 is SGHNT, CDR2 YENEEA, per germline. The CDR3 contains 13 residues. V gave up 5 bases and J gave up 3 bases, with 11 bases separating them. The CDR3 loop reads CASSPGTGYEQYF. The DNA for the CDR3 is TGTGCCAGCAGCCCCGGGACTGGCTACGAGCAGTACTTC.

V is TRBV7-2 and J is TRBJ2-1; the match to TRBD1 covers 9 bases. V lost 5 bases, J lost 0 bases, and 5 bases stayed unmatched. In germline, CDR1 is SGHTA, CDR2 FQGNSA. This CDR3 region has 16 residues. In DNA, the CDR3 is TGTGCCAGCAGCCTTACAGGGGGCAGCTCCTACAATGAGCAGTTCTTC. It specifies CASSLTGGSSYNEQFF.

The rearrangement joins TRBV10-2 to TRBJ2-3; the match to TRBD2 covers 12 bases. The germline CDR1 and CDR2 sequences are WSHSY and SAAADI. The ends lost 6 bases at V and 9 bases at J; junction bases unmatched: 7. The CDR3 has 14 residues. The CDR3 protein is CASSKTSGSGTQYF. As DNA, the CDR3 is TGCGCCAGCAGCAAGACTAGCGGGAGTGGAACGCAGTATTTT.

This clone was recorded once. This chain connects TRBV14 to TRBJ1-1; maybe TRBD1 (5 bases). The length of the CDR3 is 13 residues. Trimming took off 3 bases at V and 7 bases at J, with 12 bases between the two ends. CDR1 is SGHDN, CDR2 FVKESK, per germline. CDR3 region: CASSHIDSLEAFF. CDR3 nucleotide sequence: TGTGCCAGCAGCCACATAGACAGTCTTGAAGCTTTCTTT. The full variable domain, with the rest looked up from reference TRBV14 and TRBJ1-1, is EAGVTQFPSHSVIEKGQTVTLRCDPISGHDNLYWYRRVMGKEIKFLLHFVKESKQDESGMPNNRFLAERTGGTYSTLKVQPAELEDSGVYFCASSHIDSLEAFFGQGTRLTVV.